This T cell receptor (beta chain) was identified during a study of blood T cell repertoires in COVID-19 (dated by TCRdb to between 2020 and 2021). Study-wide context: Collaborator samples came from the United States, Italy and Spain and covered acute and convalescent phases of COVID-19. The prospective study material was composed of cDNA or gDNA derived from T cells, B-cell-depleted T cells, or PBMCs. Deeply sampled blood TCRbeta repertoires from subjects exposed to, actively infected with, or recovered from COVID-19 were included in the dataset. The repertoires were released in a freely available public database intended as a resource for research on the immune response to SARS-CoV-2. The samples were drawn from the first 160 participants of the ongoing ImmuneRACE study and from some 1,300 subjects provided by 6 global collaborators. Nearly every sample came with metadata listing a de-identified subject ID, COVID-19 status, age in years and sex. Where available, HLA class I and class II types were obtained from metadata supplied by the sample provider rather than from assay-based typing. Results and caveats for the whole study, not just this receptor: How much clinical and demographic metadata was included differed by source and by participant, and the metadata was provided uncurated.

TCRbeta CDR3 regions were amplified from genomic DNA by means of the immunoSEQ Assay, a bias-controlled multiplex PCR. Under the source paper's analysis protocol: Nucleated cell counts per sample were estimated from amplification of reference gene primers within the assay. To quantify the absolute abundance of each unique TCRbeta CDR3 rearrangement, sequence reads were collapsed and filtered. For each sample, productive Simpson clonality was calculated by taking the square root of Simpson's diversity index across productive rearrangements. TCRdb took this table from immuneACCESS and kept in-frame rearrangements with V and J called. Such tables lack part of the clones; where checked against another copy, unresolved V genes explain under half of the gap, and the rest is unexplained. Clone size and V and J calls were adopted from that table, with D and trimming inferred from the DNA. This sample comprises more than 200,000 clones, approximately 80% of them detected only once. Of the sample, about 5.3% is held by the ten largest clones.

Collaborating institutions collected whole blood in K2EDTA tubes following their own protocols. Collaborator samples were shipped for TCRbeta analysis as frozen whole blood, isolated PBMCs, or DNA extracted from either sample type. With respect to this clone: Its antigen is not yet known. There are no base qualities to consult, and no much larger clone falls within one base.

V lost 6 bases and J lost 1 base, and the count of bases not matched to a germline gene is 11. From cysteine to phenylalanine, the CDR3 is 17 amino acids long. The sequence is cut down to CDR3 DNA, 51 bases in frame from base 1. CDR1 and CDR2 were assigned from the germline V gene as KGHDR and SFDVKD. Sequenced input: peripheral blood. This chain joins TRBV24-1 to TRBJ2-3, with TRBD1 matching 8 junction bases. This clonotype was obtained from a woman older than 75 with active or convalescent COVID-19. The CDR3 region reads CATSNPLRGQGTDTQYF. The sequenced DNA is TGTGCCACCAGTAACCCCCTCAGGGGGCAGGGCACAGATACGCAGTATTTT.